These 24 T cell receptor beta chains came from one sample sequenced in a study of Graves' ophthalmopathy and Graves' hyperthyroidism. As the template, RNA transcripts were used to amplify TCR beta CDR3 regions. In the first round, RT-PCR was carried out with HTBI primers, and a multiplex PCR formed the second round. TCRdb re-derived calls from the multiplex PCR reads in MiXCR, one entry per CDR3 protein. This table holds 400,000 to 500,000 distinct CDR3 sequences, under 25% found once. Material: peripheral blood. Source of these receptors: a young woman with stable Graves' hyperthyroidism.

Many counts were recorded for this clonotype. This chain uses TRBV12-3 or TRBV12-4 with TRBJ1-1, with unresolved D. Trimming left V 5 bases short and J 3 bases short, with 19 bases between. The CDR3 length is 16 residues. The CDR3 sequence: CASSRRIRTSDTEAFF. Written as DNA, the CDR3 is TGTGCCAGCAGTCGGCGGATTAGAACTTCTGACACTGAAGCTTTCTTT.

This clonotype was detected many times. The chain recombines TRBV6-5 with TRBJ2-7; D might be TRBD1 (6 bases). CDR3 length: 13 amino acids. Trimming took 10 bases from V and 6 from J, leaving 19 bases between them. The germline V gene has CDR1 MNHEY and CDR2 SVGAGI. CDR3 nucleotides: TGTGCCACCGGGGCCGCGACAGGAAGCGAGCAGTACTTC. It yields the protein CATGAATGSEQYF.

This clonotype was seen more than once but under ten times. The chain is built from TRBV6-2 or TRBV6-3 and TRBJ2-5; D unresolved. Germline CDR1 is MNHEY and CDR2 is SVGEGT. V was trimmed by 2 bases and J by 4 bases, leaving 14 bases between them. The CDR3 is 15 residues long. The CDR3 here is CASSYGRHRLETQYF. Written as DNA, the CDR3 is TGTGCCAGCAGTTACGGACGGCACCGCTTAGAGACCCAGTACTTC.

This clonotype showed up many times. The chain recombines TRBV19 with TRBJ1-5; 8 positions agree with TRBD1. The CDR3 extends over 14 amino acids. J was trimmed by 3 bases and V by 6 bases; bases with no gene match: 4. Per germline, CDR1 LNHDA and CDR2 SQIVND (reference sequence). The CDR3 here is CASRYRGNNQPQHF. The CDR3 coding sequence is TGTGCCAGTAGGTACAGGGGGAACAATCAGCCCCAGCATTTT.

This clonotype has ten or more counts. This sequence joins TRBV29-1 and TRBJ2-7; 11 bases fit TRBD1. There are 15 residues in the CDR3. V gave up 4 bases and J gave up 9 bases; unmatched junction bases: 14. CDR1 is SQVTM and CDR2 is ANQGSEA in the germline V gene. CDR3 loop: CSVAPGWDRGSGQYF. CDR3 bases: TGCAGCGTTGCCCCCGGTTGGGACAGGGGGTCGGGGCAGTACTTC.

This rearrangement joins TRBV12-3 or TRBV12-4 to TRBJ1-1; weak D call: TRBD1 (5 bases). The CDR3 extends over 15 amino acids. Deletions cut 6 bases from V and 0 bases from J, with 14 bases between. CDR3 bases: TGTGCCAGCAGCCGCCCTCTGGGGGTGAACACTGAAGCTTTCTTT. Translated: CASSRPLGVNTEAFF.

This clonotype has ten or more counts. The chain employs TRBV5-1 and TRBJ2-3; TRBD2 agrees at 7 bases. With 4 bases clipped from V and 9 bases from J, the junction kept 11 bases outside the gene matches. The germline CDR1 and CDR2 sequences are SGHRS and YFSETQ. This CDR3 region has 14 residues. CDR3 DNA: TGCGCCAGCAGCCCCTCTGGCGGGAGACAGACGCAGTATTTT. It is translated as CASSPSGGRQTQYF.

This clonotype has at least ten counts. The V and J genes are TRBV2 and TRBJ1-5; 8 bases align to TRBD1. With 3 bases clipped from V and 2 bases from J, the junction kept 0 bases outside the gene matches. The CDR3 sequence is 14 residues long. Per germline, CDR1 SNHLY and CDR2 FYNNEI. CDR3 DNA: TGTGCCAGCAGTGAGGGACAGGGCAATCAGCCCCAGCATTTT. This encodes CASSEGQGNQPQHF. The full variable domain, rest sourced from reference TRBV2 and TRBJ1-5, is EPEVTQTPSHQVTQMGQEVILRCVPISNHLYFYWYRQILGQKVEFLVSFYNNEISEKSEIFDDQFSVERPDGSNFTLKIRSTKLEDSAMYFCASSEGQGNQPQHFGDGTRLSIL.

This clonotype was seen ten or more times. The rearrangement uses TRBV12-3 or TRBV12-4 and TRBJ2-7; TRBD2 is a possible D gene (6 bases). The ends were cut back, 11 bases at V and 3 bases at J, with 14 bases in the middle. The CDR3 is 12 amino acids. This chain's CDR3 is CAPYGSRYEQYF. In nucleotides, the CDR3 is TGTGCCCCCTACGGGAGCCGCTACGAGCAGTACTTC.

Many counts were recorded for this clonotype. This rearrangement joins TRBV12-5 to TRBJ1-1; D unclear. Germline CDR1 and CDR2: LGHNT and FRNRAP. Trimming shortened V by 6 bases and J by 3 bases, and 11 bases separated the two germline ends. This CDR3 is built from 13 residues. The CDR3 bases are TGTGCTAGTGGCCCCTATGGGGACACTGAAGCTTTCTTT. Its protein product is CASGPYGDTEAFF. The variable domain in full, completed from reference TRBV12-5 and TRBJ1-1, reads DARVTQTPRHKVTEMGQEVTMRCQPILGHNTVFWYRQTMMQGLELLAYFRNRAPLDDSGMPKDRFSAEMPDATLATLKIQPSEPRDSAVYFCASGPYGDTEAFFGQGTRLTVV.

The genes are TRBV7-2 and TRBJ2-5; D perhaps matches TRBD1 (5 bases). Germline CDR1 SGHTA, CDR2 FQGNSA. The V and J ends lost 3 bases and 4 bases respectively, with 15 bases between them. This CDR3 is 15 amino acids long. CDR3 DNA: TGTGCCAGCAGCTTTAGCAGGGTCATCGGAGAGACCCAGTACTTC. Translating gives CASSFSRVIGETQYF.

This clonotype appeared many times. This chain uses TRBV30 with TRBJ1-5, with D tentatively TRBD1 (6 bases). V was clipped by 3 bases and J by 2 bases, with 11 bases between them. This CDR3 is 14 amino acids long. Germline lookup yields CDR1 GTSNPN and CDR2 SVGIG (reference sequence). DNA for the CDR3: TGTGCCTGGAGAGGGGGAATCGGCAATCAGCCCCAGCATTTT. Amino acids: CAWRGGIGNQPQHF.

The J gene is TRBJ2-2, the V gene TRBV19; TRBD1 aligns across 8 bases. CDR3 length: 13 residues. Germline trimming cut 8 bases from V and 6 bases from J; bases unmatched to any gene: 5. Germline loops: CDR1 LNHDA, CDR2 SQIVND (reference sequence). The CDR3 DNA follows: TGTGCCAGTTGGACAGGGAAGGCCGGGGAGCTGTTTTTT. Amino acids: CASWTGKAGELFF.

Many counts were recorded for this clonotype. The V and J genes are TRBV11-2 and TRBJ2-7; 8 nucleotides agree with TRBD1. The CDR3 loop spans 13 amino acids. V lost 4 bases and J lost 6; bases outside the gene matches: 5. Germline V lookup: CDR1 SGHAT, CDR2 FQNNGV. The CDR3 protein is CASSSDRAVEQYF. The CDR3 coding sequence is TGTGCCAGCAGCTCGGACAGGGCCGTCGAGCAGTACTTC.

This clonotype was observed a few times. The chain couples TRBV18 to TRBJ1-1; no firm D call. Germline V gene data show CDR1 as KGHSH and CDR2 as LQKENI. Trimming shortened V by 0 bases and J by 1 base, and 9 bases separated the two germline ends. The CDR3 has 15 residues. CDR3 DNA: TGTGCCAGCTCACCACCCAATAACAGGAACACTGAAGCTTTCTTT. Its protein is CASSPPNNRNTEAFF.

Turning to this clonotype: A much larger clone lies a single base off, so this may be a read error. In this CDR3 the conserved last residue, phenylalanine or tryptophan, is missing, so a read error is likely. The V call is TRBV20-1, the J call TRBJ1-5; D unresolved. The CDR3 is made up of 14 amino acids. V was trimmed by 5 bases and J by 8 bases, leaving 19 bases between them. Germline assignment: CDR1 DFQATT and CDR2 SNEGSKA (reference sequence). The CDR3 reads CSAYRTAEREPQHL. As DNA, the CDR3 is TGCAGTGCTTACCGGACGGCCGAGCGGGAGCCCCAGCATTTG.

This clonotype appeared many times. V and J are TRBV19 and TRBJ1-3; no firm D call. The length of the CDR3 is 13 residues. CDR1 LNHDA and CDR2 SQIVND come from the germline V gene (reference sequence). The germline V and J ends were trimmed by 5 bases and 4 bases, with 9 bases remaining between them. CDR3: CASSSTQGNTIYF. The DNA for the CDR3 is TGTGCCAGTAGTTCGACGCAAGGAAACACCATATATTTT.

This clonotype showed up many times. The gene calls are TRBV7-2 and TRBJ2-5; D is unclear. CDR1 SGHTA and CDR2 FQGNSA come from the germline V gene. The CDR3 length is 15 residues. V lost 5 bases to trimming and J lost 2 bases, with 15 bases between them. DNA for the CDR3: TGTGCCAGCAGCCAATCTGGACGGATTCAAGAGACCCAGTACTTC. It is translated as CASSQSGRIQETQYF.

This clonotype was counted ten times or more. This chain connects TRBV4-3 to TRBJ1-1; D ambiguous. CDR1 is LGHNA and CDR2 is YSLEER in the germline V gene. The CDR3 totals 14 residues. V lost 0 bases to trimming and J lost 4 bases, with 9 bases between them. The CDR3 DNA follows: TGCGCCAGCAGCCAAGACGAGGGCCCCACTGAAGCTTTCTTT. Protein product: CASSQDEGPTEAFF.

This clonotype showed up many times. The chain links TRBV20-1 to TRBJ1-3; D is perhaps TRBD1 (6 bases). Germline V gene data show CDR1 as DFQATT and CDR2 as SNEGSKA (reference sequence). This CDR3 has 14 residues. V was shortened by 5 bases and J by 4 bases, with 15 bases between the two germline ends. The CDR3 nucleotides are TGCAGTGCTCAAATTTCGGGGGCCGGAAACACCATATATTTT. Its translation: CSAQISGAGNTIYF.

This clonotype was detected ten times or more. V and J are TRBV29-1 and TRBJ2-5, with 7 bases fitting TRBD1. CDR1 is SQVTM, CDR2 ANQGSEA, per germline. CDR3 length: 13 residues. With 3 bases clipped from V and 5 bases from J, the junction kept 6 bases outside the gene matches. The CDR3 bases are TGCAGCGTTGAGCAACAGGGGATCGAGACCCAGTACTTC. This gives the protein CSVEQQGIETQYF.

CDR3 protein: CASSFPGLAGRGGLSTDTQYF. CDR3 nucleotides: TGTGCCAGCAGTTTCCCGGGACTAGCGGGCAGGGGGGGCCTTAGCACAGATACGCAGTATTTT. The rearrangement uses TRBV27 and TRBJ2-3, with 12 bases identical to TRBD2. The CDR3 totals 21 residues. Germline lookup yields CDR1 MNHEY and CDR2 SMNVEV (reference sequence). Unmatched junction bases numbered 16, after V lost 3 bases and J lost 0 bases.

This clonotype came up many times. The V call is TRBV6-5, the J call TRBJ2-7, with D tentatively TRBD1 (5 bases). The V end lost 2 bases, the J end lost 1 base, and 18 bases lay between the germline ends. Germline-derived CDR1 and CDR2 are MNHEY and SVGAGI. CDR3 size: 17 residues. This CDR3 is CASSYPYPGHGSYEQYF. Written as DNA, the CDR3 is TGTGCCAGCAGTTACCCTTACCCCGGACACGGTTCCTACGAGCAGTACTTC.

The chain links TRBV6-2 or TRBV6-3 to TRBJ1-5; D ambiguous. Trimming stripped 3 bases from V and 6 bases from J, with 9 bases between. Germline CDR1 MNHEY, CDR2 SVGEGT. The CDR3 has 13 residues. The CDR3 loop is CASSYGYRQPQHF. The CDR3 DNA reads TGTGCCAGCAGTTATGGTTATCGTCAGCCCCAGCATTTT.